Shown below are 7 T cell receptor beta chains from a single sample sequenced in a study of T cells in Graves' hyperthyroidism and ophthalmopathy. Regions amplified from RNA transcripts were the TCR beta CDR3 regions. The HTBI primer set drove a first-round RT-PCR of the TCR CDR3. TCRdb redid the calling of the multiplex PCR reads with MiXCR, one entry per CDR3 protein. This sample has fewer than 500,000 distinct CDR3 sequences, with around 13% found just once. Sequencing was done on a sample of blood. The origin of the receptors is a woman aged 25 to 39 with Graves' ophthalmopathy.

This clonotype was counted many times. V is TRBV2 and J is TRBJ1-2; 12 bases are a match to TRBD1. Germline V CDR1 and CDR2: SNHLY, FYNNEI. This CDR3 is 15 amino acids long. The V segment lost 5 bases and the J segment 4 bases; nucleotides outside the gene matches: 5. CDR3 coding DNA: TGTGCCAGCAGTCAAGGGACAGGGGGCTTCTATGGCTACACCTTC. Translation: CASSQGTGGFYGYTF.

This clonotype has a handful of counts. This chain links TRBV6-1 with TRBJ1-5; D unresolved. The CDR3 length is 14 residues. Germline CDR1 reads MNHNS; CDR2 reads SASEGT. Trimming took off 10 bases at V and 1 base at J, with 14 bases between the two ends. DNA of the CDR3: TGTGCCACCACGGACGGAGCAAGCAATCAGCCCCAGCATTTT. Residues: CATTDGASNQPQHF.

This clonotype was seen many times. CDR3 region: CASTTGVSNQPQHF. The CDR3, as DNA: TGTGCCAGCACGACAGGGGTTAGCAATCAGCCCCAGCATTTT. This chain uses TRBV6-2 or TRBV6-3 with TRBJ1-5; TRBD1 matches at 8 bases. V lost 7 bases and J lost 0; bases outside the gene matches: 2. The CDR3 covers 14 residues. In germline, CDR1 is MNHEY, CDR2 SVGEGT.

This clonotype was detected a few times. The chain carries TRBV18 and TRBJ1-1; D uncertain. Per germline, CDR1 KGHSH and CDR2 LQKENI. V was trimmed by 6 bases and J by 1 base, leaving 21 bases between them. The CDR3 spans 17 residues. CDR3 residues: CASSIKAPSASNTEAFF. In nucleotides, the CDR3 is TGTGCCAGCTCCATCAAAGCCCCGTCTGCGTCGAACACTGAAGCTTTCTTT.

This clonotype was counted between two and nine times. This sequence joins TRBV6-1 and TRBJ2-2; 8 bases are shared with TRBD2. J was trimmed by 6 bases and V by 8 bases; bases with no gene match: 14. Germline loops: CDR1 MNHNS, CDR2 SASEGT. The CDR3 runs 16 residues. The CDR3 nucleotides read TGTGCCAGCGGGAGCAGCGGGACTAGTTGGTCCGGGGAGCTGTTTTTT. It codes for CASGSSGTSWSGELFF.

There are many counts of this clonotype. For the CDR3, the DNA is TGTGCCAGCAGTGAGGAGTTTCTAAATTCACCCCTCCACTTT. It is translated as CASSEEFLNSPLHF. The chain carries TRBV28 and TRBJ1-6; D not resolved. The germline CDR1 and CDR2 sequences are MDHEN and SYDVKM. Trimming stripped 5 bases from V and 7 bases from J, with 12 bases between. The CDR3 length is 14 residues.

In its sample, this clonotype was seen many times. V and J are TRBV20-1 and TRBJ1-2; D ambiguous. Trimming removed 0 bases at V and 4 bases at J, with 6 bases between. The germline CDR1 and CDR2 sequences are DFQATT and SNEGSKA (reference sequence). The CDR3 loop spans 12 amino acids. CDR3 sequence reads: CSARDGPYGYTF. CDR3 DNA: TGCAGTGCTAGAGACGGTCCCTATGGCTACACCTTC.